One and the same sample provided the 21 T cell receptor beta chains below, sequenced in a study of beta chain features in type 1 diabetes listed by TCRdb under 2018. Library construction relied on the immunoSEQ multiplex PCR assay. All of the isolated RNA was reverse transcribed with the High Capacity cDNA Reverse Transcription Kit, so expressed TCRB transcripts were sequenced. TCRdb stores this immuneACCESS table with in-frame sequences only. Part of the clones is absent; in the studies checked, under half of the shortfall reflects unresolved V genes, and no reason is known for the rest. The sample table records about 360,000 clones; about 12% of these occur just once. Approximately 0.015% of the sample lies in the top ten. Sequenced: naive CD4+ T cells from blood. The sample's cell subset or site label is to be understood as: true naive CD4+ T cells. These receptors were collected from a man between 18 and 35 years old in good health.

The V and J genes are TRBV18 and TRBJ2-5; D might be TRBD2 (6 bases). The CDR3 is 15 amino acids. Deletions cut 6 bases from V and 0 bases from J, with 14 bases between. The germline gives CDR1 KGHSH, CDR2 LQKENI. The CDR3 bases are TGTGCCAGCTCGCTAAACCGGGGGAACCAAGAGACCCAGTACTTC. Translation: CASSLNRGNQETQYF.

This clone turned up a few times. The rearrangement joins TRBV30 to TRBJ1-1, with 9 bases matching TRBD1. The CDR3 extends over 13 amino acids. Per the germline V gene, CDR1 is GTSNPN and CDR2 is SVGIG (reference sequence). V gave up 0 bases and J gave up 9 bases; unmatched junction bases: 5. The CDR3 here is CAWSVPGTGKAFF. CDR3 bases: TGTGCCTGGAGTGTACCCGGGACAGGGAAAGCTTTCTTT.

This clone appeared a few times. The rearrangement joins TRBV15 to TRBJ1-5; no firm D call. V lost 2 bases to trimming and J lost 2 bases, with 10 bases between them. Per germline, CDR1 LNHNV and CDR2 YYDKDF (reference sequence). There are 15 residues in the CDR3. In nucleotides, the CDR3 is TGTGCCACCAGCAGACCTCTCCCTGGCAATCAGCCCCAGCATTTT. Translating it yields CATSRPLPGNQPQHF.

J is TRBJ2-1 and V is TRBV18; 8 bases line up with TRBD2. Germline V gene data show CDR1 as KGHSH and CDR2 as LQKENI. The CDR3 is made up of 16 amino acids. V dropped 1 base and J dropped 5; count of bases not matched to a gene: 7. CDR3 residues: CASSPLYGRAHNEQFF. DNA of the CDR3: TGTGCCAGCTCACCACTTTACGGGAGGGCCCACAATGAGCAGTTCTTC.

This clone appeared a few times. The chain's CDR3 is CAWRTGDPEKLFF. DNA for the CDR3: TGTGCCTGGAGGACAGGGGACCCCGAGAAACTGTTTTTT. The gene calls are TRBV30 and TRBJ1-4; 8 bases agree with TRBD1. The CDR3 loop spans 13 amino acids. With V trimmed by 3 bases and J by 11 bases, 8 bases remained unmatched. From germline, CDR1 is GTSNPN and CDR2 SVGIG (reference sequence).

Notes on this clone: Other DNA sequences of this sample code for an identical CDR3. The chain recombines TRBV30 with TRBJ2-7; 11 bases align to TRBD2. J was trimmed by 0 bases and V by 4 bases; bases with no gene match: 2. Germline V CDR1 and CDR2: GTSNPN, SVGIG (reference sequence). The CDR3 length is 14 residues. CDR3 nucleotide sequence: TGTGCCTGGAATAGCGGGAGGGCCTCCTACGAGCAGTACTTC. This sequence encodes CAWNSGRASYEQYF.

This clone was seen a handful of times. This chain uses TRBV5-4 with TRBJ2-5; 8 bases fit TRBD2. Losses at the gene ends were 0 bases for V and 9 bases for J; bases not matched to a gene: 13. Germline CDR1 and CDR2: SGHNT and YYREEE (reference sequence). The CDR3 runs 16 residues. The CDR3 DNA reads TGTGCCAGCAGCTTGGAGTCTAGCCGGGGGGGTAGGCCCCAGTACTTC. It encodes CASSLESSRGGRPQYF.

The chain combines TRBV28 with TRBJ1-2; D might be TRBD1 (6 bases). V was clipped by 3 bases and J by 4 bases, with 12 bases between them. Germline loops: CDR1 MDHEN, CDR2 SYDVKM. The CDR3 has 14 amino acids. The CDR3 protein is CASSFQGQSYGYTF. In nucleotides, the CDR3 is TGTGCCAGCAGTTTCCAAGGACAGAGCTATGGCTACACCTTC.

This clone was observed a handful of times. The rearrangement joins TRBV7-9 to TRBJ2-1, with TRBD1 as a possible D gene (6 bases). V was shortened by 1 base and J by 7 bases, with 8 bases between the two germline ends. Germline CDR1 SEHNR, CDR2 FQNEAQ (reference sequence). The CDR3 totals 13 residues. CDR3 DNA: TGTGCCAGCAGCTTAGGCCAGGGGAATGAGCAGTTCTTC. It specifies CASSLGQGNEQFF.

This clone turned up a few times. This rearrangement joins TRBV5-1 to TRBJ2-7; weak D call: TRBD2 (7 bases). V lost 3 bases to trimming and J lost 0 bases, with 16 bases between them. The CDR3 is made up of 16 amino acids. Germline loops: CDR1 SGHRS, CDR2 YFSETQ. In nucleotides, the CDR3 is TGCGCCAGCAGCTGGACGGGGGGCTTAAGCTCCTACGAGCAGTACTTC. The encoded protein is CASSWTGGLSSYEQYF.

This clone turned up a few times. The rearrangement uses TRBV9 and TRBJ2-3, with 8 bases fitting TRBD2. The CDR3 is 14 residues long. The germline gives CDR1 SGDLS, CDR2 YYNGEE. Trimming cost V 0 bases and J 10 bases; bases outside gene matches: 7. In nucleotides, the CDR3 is TGTGCCAGCAGCGTAGCTAGTAGCGGGGTGTCGCAGTATTTT. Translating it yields CASSVASSGVSQYF.

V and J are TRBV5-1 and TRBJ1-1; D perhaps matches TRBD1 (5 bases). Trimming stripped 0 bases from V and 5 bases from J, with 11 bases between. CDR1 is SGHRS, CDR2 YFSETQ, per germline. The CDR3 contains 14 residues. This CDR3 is CASSLGPGGTEAFF. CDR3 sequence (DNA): TGCGCCAGCAGCTTGGGGCCCGGGGGGACTGAAGCTTTCTTT.

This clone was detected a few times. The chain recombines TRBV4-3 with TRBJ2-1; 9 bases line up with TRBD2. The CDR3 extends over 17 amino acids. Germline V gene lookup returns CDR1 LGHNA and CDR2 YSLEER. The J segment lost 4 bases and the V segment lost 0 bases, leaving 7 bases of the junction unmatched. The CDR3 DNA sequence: TGCGCCAGCAGCCAAGAACCTAGCGGGATGGGATACAATGAGCAGTTCTTC. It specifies CASSQEPSGMGYNEQFF.

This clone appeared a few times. As DNA, the CDR3 is TGCGCCAGCAGCCAGAACTCAGGGGGCGAGGGCTACACCTTC. As protein: CASSQNSGGEGYTF. The chain recombines TRBV5-1 with TRBJ1-2; 8 bases map to TRBD1. The V gene's germline CDR1 is SGHRS and CDR2 YFSETQ. The junction had 10 bases not matched to a gene; V was cut back by 4 bases and J by 8 bases. The CDR3 has 14 residues.

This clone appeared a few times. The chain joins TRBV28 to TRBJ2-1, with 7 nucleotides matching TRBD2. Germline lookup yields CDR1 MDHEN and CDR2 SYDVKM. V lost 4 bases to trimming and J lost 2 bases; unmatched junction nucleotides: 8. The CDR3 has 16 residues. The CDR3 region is CASSSGASGTYNEQFF. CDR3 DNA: TGTGCCAGCAGTTCAGGTGCTAGCGGAACCTACAATGAGCAGTTCTTC. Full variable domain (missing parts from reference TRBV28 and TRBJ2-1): DVKVTQSSRYLVKRTGEKVFLECVQDMDHENMFWYRQDPGLGLRLIYFSYDVKMKEKGDIPEGYSVSREKKERFSLILESASTNQTSMYLCASSSGASGTYNEQFFGPGTRLTVL.

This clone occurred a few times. The CDR3 DNA reads as TGTGCCAGCAGCCTCACAGGAACCCCTACCTATGGCTACACCTTC. This sequence encodes CASSLTGTPTYGYTF. The chain is built from TRBV9 and TRBJ1-2; perhaps TRBD1 as D (5 bases). In germline, CDR1 is SGDLS, CDR2 YYNGEE. The CDR3 length is 15 residues. Trimming left V 4 bases short and J 4 bases short, with 17 bases between.

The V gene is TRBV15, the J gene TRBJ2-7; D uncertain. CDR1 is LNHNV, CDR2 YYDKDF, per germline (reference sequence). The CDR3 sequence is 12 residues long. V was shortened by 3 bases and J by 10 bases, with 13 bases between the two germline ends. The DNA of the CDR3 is TGTGCCACCAGCAGCAGAAGGAGCGCACAGTACTTC. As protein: CATSSRRSAQYF.

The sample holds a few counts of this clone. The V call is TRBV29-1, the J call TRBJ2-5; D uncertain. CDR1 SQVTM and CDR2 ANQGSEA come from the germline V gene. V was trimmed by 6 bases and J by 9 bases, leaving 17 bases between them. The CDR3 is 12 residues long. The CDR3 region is CSVRPPGEAQYF. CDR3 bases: TGCAGCGTGAGACCCCCGGGTGAGGCCCAGTACTTC.

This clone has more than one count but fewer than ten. Here the CDR3 DNA reads TGTGCCAGCAGCCAAGGACCGCAGGGGTTGAACACTGAAGCTTTCTTT. Encoded protein: CASSQGPQGLNTEAFF. The chain has TRBV4-2 and TRBJ1-1, with D possibly being TRBD1 (6 bases). The CDR3 runs to 16 residues. Trimming took 1 base from V and 0 from J, leaving 12 bases between them. Germline-derived CDR1 and CDR2 are LGHNA and YNFKEQ.

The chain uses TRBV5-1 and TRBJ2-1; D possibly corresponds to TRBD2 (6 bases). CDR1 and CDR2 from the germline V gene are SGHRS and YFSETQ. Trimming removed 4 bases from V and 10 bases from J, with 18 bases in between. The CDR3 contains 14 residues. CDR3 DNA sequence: TGCGCCAGCAGCGCGGACTATCTTCCGGGCGAGCAGTTCTTC. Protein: CASSADYLPGEQFF.

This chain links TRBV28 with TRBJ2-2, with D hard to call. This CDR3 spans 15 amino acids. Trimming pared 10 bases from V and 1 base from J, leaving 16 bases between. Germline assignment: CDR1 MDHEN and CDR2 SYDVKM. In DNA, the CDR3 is TGTGCCATCACCGCGAGAGGCATGAACACCGGGGAGCTGTTTTTT. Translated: CAITARGMNTGELFF.